The clone carrying this T cell receptor (beta chain) was counted ten times or more. The antigen is undetermined. The entry originates in a study of T cell repertoires in cytomegalovirus infection. About the study: Public TCR beta signatures indicated both CMV infection and matching HLA type.

This CDR3 spans 18 amino acids. From germline, CDR1 is MNHEY and CDR2 SVGEGT. Germline trimming cut 4 bases from V and 10 bases from J; bases unmatched to any gene: 18. Whole-study results and caveats: Using cumulative public TCR beta family frequency, the authors identified those who carried CMV together with the relevant HLA. Clonotype analysis showed dominance of the ex vivo response by HLA-C-restricted CMV-specific TCR beta clonotypes.

TCRdb used MiXCR to reprocess the reads, holding one entry per CDR3 protein. The data show approximately 240,000 distinct CDR3 sequences, 12% seen once. The sequenced sample consisted of PBMCs. The clonotype originates from a human donor in good health (CMV status not recorded). Some clones in this sample may be carry-over from other donors' samples. This chain uses TRBV6-2 or TRBV6-3 with TRBJ2-1; 11 positions match TRBD2. The CDR3, as DNA: TGTGCCAGCAGTTTCTCGCTAGAGGTACTAGCGGGAGTTAGGGAGCAGTTCTTC. This codes for CASSFSLEVLAGVREQFF.